The 30 T cell receptor beta chains below all came from one sample that was sequenced in a study of blood T cells in healthy people across ages. Primers used in a second PCR of about 6 to 12 cycles were a sample-barcoded 5' primer and a J-beta primer mix. TCRdb re-called the 5' RACE reads through MiXCR, storing one row per CDR3 protein. The data show nearly 800,000 distinct CDR3 sequences, more than 20% seen once. The same specimen was also included in a second study, on T cells of mothers and their children.

Material for sequencing was blood. The receptor source for this set is a boy younger than 18 in good health.

As regards this clonotype: One end of the junction does not line up with germline, which may come from a read error. The CDR3 loop reads CASSLAYGGGGGYEQYF. DNA for the CDR3: TGTGCCAGCAGTTTAGCCTACGGCGGGGGAGGGGGCTACGAGCAGTACTTC. The rearrangement links TRBV7-9 to TRBJ2-7; D possibly corresponds to TRBD2 (7 bases). CDR3 length: 17 amino acids. Germline lookup yields CDR1 SEHNR and CDR2 FQNEAQ (reference sequence).

J is TRBJ1-1 and V is TRBV9; TRBD1 matches at 9 bases. V gave up 4 bases and J gave up 3 bases; unmatched junction bases: 25. Germline values: CDR1 SGDLS, CDR2 YYNGEE. The CDR3 spans 21 residues. CDR3 nucleotide sequence: TGTGCCAGCAGCCCCCGGGGGGCTCGGGGACAGGGTAAGAGTAGGCACACTGAAGCTTTCTTT. Its protein is CASSPRGARGQGKSRHTEAFF.

The gene calls are TRBV7-8 and TRBJ2-5; no definite D call. Germline V lookup: CDR1 SGHVS, CDR2 FQNEAQ. With 5 bases removed from V and 11 bases from J, the gap between germline ends came to 12 bases. CDR3 length: 11 residues. CDR3 DNA sequence: TGTGCCAGCAGCCCTTACTTAAAGCAGTACTTC. It encodes CASSPYLKQYF. The variable domain in full, with the rest retrieved from reference TRBV7-8 and TRBJ2-5, is GAGVSQSPRYKVAKRGQDVALRCDPISGHVSLFWYQQALGQGPEFLTYFQNEAQLDKSGLPSDRFFAERPEGSVSTLKIQRTQQEDSAVYLCASSPYLKQYFGPGTRLLVL.

This chain uses TRBV28 with TRBJ2-7; 11 bases are shared with TRBD1. This CDR3 has 15 residues. Germline CDR1 MDHEN, CDR2 SYDVKM. J lost 2 bases, V lost 4 bases, and 4 bases had no gene match. The CDR3, as DNA: TGTGCCAGCAGTTCGGGACAGGGGGAGACCTACGAGCAGTACTTC. Residues: CASSSGQGETYEQYF.

The chain is built from TRBV10-3 and TRBJ2-5; tentative D call: TRBD2 (6 bases). This CDR3 region has 16 residues. The V gene lost 2 bases and the J gene lost 2 bases, with 15 bases spanning the gap. CDR1 and CDR2 (germline): ENHRY, SYGVKD. CDR3 amino acids: CAISERPTRGQETQYF. DNA for the CDR3: TGTGCCATCAGTGAGCGCCCGACTAGGGGACAAGAGACCCAGTACTTC.

This clonotype has a count of ten or more. This chain links TRBV28 with TRBJ2-7; D possibly matches TRBD1 or TRBD2 (5 bases each). Germline CDR1 and CDR2: MDHEN and SYDVKM. The V gene lost 6 bases and the J gene lost 4 bases, with 16 bases spanning the gap. This CDR3 comprises 14 residues. The CDR3 sequence: CASSSRDGTYEQYF. The CDR3 DNA reads as TGTGCCAGCAGCTCCCGGGACGGTACATACGAGCAGTACTTC.

This clonotype has just a few counts. The J gene is TRBJ2-1, the V gene TRBV29-1; D possibly corresponds to TRBD2 (7 bases). CDR1 SQVTM and CDR2 ANQGSEA come from the germline V gene. Trimming removed 4 bases from V and 2 bases from J, with 9 bases in between. The CDR3 sequence is 13 residues long. The CDR3 coding sequence is TGCAGCGTTGGCGGGGGCCCCTACAATGAGCAGTTCTTC. Protein product: CSVGGGPYNEQFF.

This clonotype has more than one count but fewer than ten. The chain couples TRBV6-2 or TRBV6-3 to TRBJ1-2; possibly TRBD1 for D (6 bases). The CDR3 contains 12 residues. Trimming shortened V by 6 bases and J by 8 bases, and 13 bases separated the two germline ends. The germline gives CDR1 MNHEY, CDR2 SVGEGT. The CDR3 nucleotides read TGTGCCAGCAGCTTACAGGGATGGGGCTACACCTTC. Translating gives CASSLQGWGYTF.

This clonotype was seen a handful of times. The V gene is TRBV6-2 or TRBV6-3, the J gene TRBJ2-5, with unresolved D. This CDR3 spans 12 amino acids. Germline CDR1 and CDR2: MNHEY and SVGEGT. The V and J ends lost 4 bases and 5 bases respectively, with 8 bases between them. In DNA, the CDR3 is TGTGCCAGCAGTTCAGATTCGGAGACCCAGTACTTC. Its translation: CASSSDSETQYF.

The V and J genes are TRBV3-1 and TRBJ2-3; 8 bases map to TRBD2. Germline V CDR1 and CDR2: LGHDT, YNNKEL (reference sequence). The V and J ends lost 2 bases and 2 bases, in that order; junction bases with no gene match: 12. The CDR3 runs 18 residues. The CDR3 here is CASSQWPRGGRSTDTQYF. CDR3 DNA: TGTGCCAGCAGCCAATGGCCTCGCGGCGGGAGGTCCACAGATACGCAGTATTTT.

This clonotype was detected only once. The chain couples TRBV7-2 to TRBJ2-7; 8 bases align to TRBD1. The CDR3 has 16 amino acids. The V gene end was trimmed by 4 bases and the J gene end by 0 bases; junction bases not matched to a gene: 8. Germline assignment: CDR1 SGHTA and CDR2 FQGNSA. CDR3 loop: CASSSRPGTGSYEQYF. As DNA, the CDR3 is TGTGCCAGCAGCTCCCGACCCGGGACAGGCTCCTACGAGCAGTACTTC. The entire variable domain, with the rest obtained from reference TRBV7-2 and TRBJ2-7, is as follows: GAGVSQSPSNKVTEKGKDVELRCDPISGHTALYWYRQSLGQGLEFLIYFQGNSAPDKSGLPSDRFSAERTGGSVSTLTIQRTQQEDSAVYLCASSSRPGTGSYEQYFGPGTRLTVT.

This clonotype has more than one count but fewer than ten. The gene calls are TRBV11-2 and TRBJ2-3; the D gene is possibly TRBD2 (5 bases). This CDR3 is 15 amino acids long. The V end was cut by 1 base, the J end by 4 bases, with 12 bases between. From germline, CDR1 is SGHAT and CDR2 FQNNGV. The CDR3 reads CASSLAGRIPDTQYF. For the CDR3, the DNA is TGTGCCAGCAGCTTAGCGGGAAGGATCCCAGATACGCAGTATTTT.

The table lists this clonotype with a few counts. The gene calls are TRBV28 and TRBJ2-3, with D possibly TRBD2 on 5 matching bases. The germline CDR1 and CDR2 sequences are MDHEN and SYDVKM. V was clipped by 5 bases and J by 5 bases, with 17 bases between them. This CDR3 comprises 15 residues. The CDR3 protein is CASSLPGSTRDTQYF. The CDR3 nucleotides read TGTGCCAGCAGTCTCCCCGGGTCCACTAGAGATACGCAGTATTTT.

The chain is built from TRBV20-1 and TRBJ1-4, with TRBD1 matching 7 bases. The CDR3 is 14 amino acids. With 4 bases clipped from V and 8 bases from J, the junction kept 10 bases outside the gene matches. Germline CDR1 reads DFQATT; CDR2 reads SNEGSKA (reference sequence). CDR3 DNA: TGCAGTGCTACCTCATCACAGGGGCAGGAAAAACTGTTTTTT. Translated: CSATSSQGQEKLFF.

V is TRBV29-1 and J is TRBJ2-3, with TRBD2 matching over 7 bases. V was pared by 3 bases and J by 5 bases, with 8 bases of the junction left unmatched. Germline values: CDR1 SQVTM, CDR2 ANQGSEA. CDR3 length equals 14 residues. As DNA, the CDR3 is TGCAGCGTTGACGGCGGGAGAGCGGGAGATACGCAGTATTTT. Translating it yields CSVDGGRAGDTQYF.

This clonotype was seen many times. V and J are TRBV28 and TRBJ1-1, with TRBD1 matching over 9 bases. Germline CDR1 and CDR2: MDHEN and SYDVKM. The CDR3 spans 8 residues. CDR3 sequence (DNA): TGTCGGGACAGGGCAGCTTTCTTT. Translation gives CRDRAAFF.

A few counts support this clonotype. The V gene is TRBV12-3 or TRBV12-4, the J gene TRBJ1-4, with 10 nucleotides matching TRBD1. The CDR3 runs 14 residues. V dropped 5 bases and J dropped 7; count of bases not matched to a gene: 4. CDR3 amino acids: CASSAGQGREKLFF. The DNA of the CDR3 is TGTGCCAGCAGTGCGGGACAGGGGCGTGAAAAACTGTTTTTT.

In its sample, this clonotype was seen a few times. One end of the junction varies from germline; a read error may be responsible. The V gene is TRBV5-1, the J gene TRBJ2-2, with D perhaps matching TRBD1 (6 bases). This CDR3 has 14 amino acids. Germline CDR1 SGHRS, CDR2 YFSETQ. The DNA of the CDR3 is TGCGCCAGCAGGGGGGCGTTGAACGCCGGGGAGCTGTTTTTT. It is translated as CASRGALNAGELFF.

V and J are TRBV12-3 or TRBV12-4 and TRBJ1-2, with 11 bases fitting TRBD1. J lost 4 bases, V lost 4 bases, and 8 bases had no gene match. The CDR3 has 16 amino acids. CDR3 DNA sequence: TGTGCCAGCAGTTCTCGGACAGGGGGCCGGTCCTATGGCTACACCTTC. Translated, it gives CASSSRTGGRSYGYTF.

J is TRBJ2-4 and V is TRBV6-5; D not certain. Looked up from germline, CDR1 is MNHEY and CDR2 is SVGAGI. The ends were cut back, 10 bases at V and 0 bases at J, with 10 bases in the middle. This CDR3 is 13 amino acids long. CDR3 residues: CATLSIAKNIQYF. DNA of the CDR3: TGTGCCACCCTGAGTATAGCCAAAAACATTCAGTACTTC.

The chain carries TRBV29-1 and TRBJ2-5, with D perhaps TRBD1 (7 bases). The J call is doubtful: the DNA matches TRBJ2-7 better. The CDR3 sequence is 14 residues long. Germline CDR1 and CDR2: SQVTM and ANQGSEA. CDR3 in amino acids: CSARKGGQSYEQYF. CDR3 nucleotide sequence: TGCAGCGCCCGAAAGGGGGGACAGAGCTACGAGCAGTACTTC.

The chain couples TRBV6-2 or TRBV6-3 to TRBJ1-1; D is perhaps TRBD1 (5 bases). The V end lost 0 bases, the J end lost 1 base, and 9 bases lay between the germline ends. Germline V CDR1 and CDR2: MNHEY, SVGEGT. This CDR3 contains 15 residues. The CDR3 sequence is CASSYSDTRNTEAFF. The CDR3, as DNA: TGTGCCAGCAGTTACTCGGACACCCGGAACACTGAAGCTTTCTTT.

The chain carries TRBV7-3 and TRBJ1-1; D remains ambiguous. The CDR3 loop spans 16 amino acids. Looked up from germline, CDR1 is SGHTA and CDR2 is FQGTGA. The V gene lost 1 base and the J gene lost 3 bases, with 15 bases spanning the gap. The CDR3: CASSLNPGIEDTEAFF. Here the CDR3 DNA reads TGTGCCAGCAGCTTAAATCCGGGAATCGAAGACACTGAAGCTTTCTTT.

The sample holds a few counts of this clonotype. This rearrangement joins TRBV5-4 to TRBJ2-5; TRBD2 aligns across 7 bases. V lost 4 bases and J lost 5; bases outside the gene matches: 17. In germline, CDR1 is SGHNT, CDR2 YYREEE (reference sequence). The CDR3 runs 17 residues. CDR3 sequence reads: CASSLGGGTGVRETQYF. The CDR3 DNA follows: TGTGCCAGCAGCCTGGGGGGGGGGACGGGAGTTCGGGAGACCCAGTACTTC.

The chain employs TRBV6-2 or TRBV6-3 and TRBJ2-5; D not resolved. This CDR3 contains 15 residues. The V end lost 9 bases, the J end lost 5 bases, and 22 bases lay between the germline ends. From germline, CDR1 is MNHEY and CDR2 SVGEGT. As DNA, the CDR3 is TGTGCCAGTGAGGACCCGGGCAGAGCTTATGAGACCCAGTACTTC. Amino acids: CASEDPGRAYETQYF.

This clonotype was seen only a few times. DNA of the CDR3: TGCGCCAGCGGAATGGAGGAGCGGCCAGCCAATGAGCAGTTCTTC. As protein: CASGMEERPANEQFF. The chain recombines TRBV4-1 with TRBJ2-7; D possibly corresponds to TRBD2 (5 bases). The end of the DNA aligns better with TRBJ2-1, so the J call may be wrong. Germline CDR1 MGHRA, CDR2 YSYEKL. The CDR3 has 15 amino acids.

This clonotype was seen a handful of times. This chain connects TRBV7-8 to TRBJ2-4; D is undetermined. Germline CDR1 reads SGHVS; CDR2 reads FQNEAQ. V was clipped by 5 bases and J by 0 bases, with 17 bases between them. This CDR3 is built from 17 residues. CDR3 sequence: CASSPLEAVIAKNIQYF. For the CDR3, the DNA is TGTGCCAGCAGCCCCCTAGAGGCAGTTATAGCCAAAAACATTCAGTACTTC.

V usage is TRBV7-2 and J usage is TRBJ1-2, with 8 bases lining up with TRBD1. Germline V gene lookup returns CDR1 SGHTA and CDR2 FQGNSA. Trimming at V came to 4 bases and at J to 3 bases, leaving 7 bases not matched to a gene. CDR3 size: 15 residues. CDR3 region: CASSSQGGADYGYTF. The CDR3 DNA sequence: TGTGCCAGCAGCTCACAGGGGGGCGCCGACTATGGCTACACCTTC.

V and J are TRBV12-3 or TRBV12-4 and TRBJ2-1, with D tentatively TRBD1 (6 bases). There are 15 residues in the CDR3. The V end was cut by 3 bases, the J end by 4 bases, with 13 bases between. The CDR3 region is CASSFPRGTYNEQFF. The CDR3 coding sequence is TGTGCCAGCAGTTTTCCCAGGGGCACTTACAATGAGCAGTTCTTC.

V is TRBV2 and J is TRBJ1-4, with D tentatively TRBD1 (5 bases). The CDR3 loop spans 14 amino acids. Trimming cost V 5 bases and J 7 bases, with 14 bases left between them. Germline V gene data show CDR1 as SNHLY and CDR2 as FYNNEI. CDR3 sequence: CASSTGPRGEKLFF. The CDR3 bases are TGTGCCAGCAGTACCGGGCCAAGGGGTGAAAAACTGTTTTTT.